The clone carrying this T cell receptor (beta chain) was seen at least ten times. Specified time point: newly diagnosed GD, antithyroid drugs for less than 3 months. Scientists built the TCR library using RNA that was extracted from PBMCs. These data are taken from a study of regulatory T cells in long-lasting Graves disease. Arm-PCR of CDR3 regions and iRepertoire HTBI primers were the basis on which TCR beta libraries were built. TCRdb re-called the multiplex PCR reads through MiXCR, storing one row per CDR3 protein. Among about 540,000 distinct CDR3 sequences listed, roughly 13% were seen once. These sequences were also reported in another study, on T cells in Graves' hyperthyroidism and ophthalmopathy.

This receptor was obtained from a man aged 25 to 45 with Graves disease. The starting material was peripheral blood mononuclear cells (PBMCs), obtained at new diagnosis, from a patient treated with antithyroid drugs.

As DNA, the CDR3 is TGTGCCAGCAGTAACGACAGGATTAGCAATCAGCCCCAGCATTTT. Translating it yields CASSNDRISNQPQHF. The chain recombines TRBV6-1 with TRBJ1-5; D is possibly TRBD1 (6 bases). This CDR3 spans 15 amino acids. CDR1 is MNHNS, CDR2 SASEGT, per germline. With 5 bases removed from V and 0 bases from J, the gap between germline ends came to 11 bases.